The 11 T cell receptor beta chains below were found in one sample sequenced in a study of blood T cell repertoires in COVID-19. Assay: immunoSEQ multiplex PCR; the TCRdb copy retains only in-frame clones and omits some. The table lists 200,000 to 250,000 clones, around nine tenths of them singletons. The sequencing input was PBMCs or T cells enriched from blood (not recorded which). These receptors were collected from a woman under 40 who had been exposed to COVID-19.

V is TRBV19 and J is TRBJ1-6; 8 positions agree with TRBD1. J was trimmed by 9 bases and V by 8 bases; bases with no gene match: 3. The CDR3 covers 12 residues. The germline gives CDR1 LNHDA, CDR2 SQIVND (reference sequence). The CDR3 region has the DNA TGTGCCAGTTCTACAGGGGGTTCACCCCTCCACTTT. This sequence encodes CASSTGGSPLHF. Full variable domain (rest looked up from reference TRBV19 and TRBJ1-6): DGGITQSPKYLFRKEGQNVTLSCEQNLNHDAMYWYRQDPGQGLRLIYYSQIVNDFQKGDIAEGYSVSREKKESFPLTVTSAQKNPTAFYLCASSTGGSPLHFGNGTRLTVT.

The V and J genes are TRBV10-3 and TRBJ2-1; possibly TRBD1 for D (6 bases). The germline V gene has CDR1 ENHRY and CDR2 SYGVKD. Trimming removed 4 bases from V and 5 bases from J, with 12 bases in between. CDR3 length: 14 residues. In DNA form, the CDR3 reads TGTGCCATCAGTGCCTCGGGACACGACAATGAGCAGTTCTTC. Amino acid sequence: CAISASGHDNEQFF.

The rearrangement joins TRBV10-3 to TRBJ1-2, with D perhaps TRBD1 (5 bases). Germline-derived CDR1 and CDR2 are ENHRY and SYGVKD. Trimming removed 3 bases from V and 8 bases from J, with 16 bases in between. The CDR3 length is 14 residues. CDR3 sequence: CAISDPGLEIGYTF. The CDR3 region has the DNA TGTGCCATCAGTGATCCGGGACTCGAGATCGGCTACACCTTC.

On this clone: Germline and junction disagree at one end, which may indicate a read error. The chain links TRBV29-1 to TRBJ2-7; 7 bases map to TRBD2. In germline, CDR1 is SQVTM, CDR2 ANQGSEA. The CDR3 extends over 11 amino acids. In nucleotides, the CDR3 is TGCAGCGTTGTTGTTGGACTAGTGGGTATCTTC. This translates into CSVVVGLVGIF.

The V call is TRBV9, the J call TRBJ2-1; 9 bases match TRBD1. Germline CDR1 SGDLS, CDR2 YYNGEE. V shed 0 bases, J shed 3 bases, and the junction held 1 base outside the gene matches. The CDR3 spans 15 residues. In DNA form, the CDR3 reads TGTGCCAGCAGCGTAGGGACAGGGGACTACAATGAGCAGTTCTTC. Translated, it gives CASSVGTGDYNEQFF.

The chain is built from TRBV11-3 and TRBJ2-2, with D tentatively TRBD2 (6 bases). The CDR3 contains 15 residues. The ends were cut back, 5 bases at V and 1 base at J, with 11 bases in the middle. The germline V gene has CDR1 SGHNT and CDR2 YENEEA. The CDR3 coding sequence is TGTGCCAGCAGCCTGGGCGGGGAGAACACCGGGGAGCTGTTTTTT. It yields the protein CASSLGGENTGELFF.

DNA for the CDR3: TGCGCCAGCAGCCCGGAAGGGACTAGCGGTGTTACCTACAATGAGCAGTTCTTC. This sequence encodes CASSPEGTSGVTYNEQFF. The rearrangement uses TRBV4-1 and TRBJ2-1; 11 bases agree with TRBD2. Germline CDR1 MGHRA, CDR2 YSYEKL. The CDR3 sequence is 18 residues long. J was trimmed by 2 bases and V by 4 bases; bases with no gene match: 10.

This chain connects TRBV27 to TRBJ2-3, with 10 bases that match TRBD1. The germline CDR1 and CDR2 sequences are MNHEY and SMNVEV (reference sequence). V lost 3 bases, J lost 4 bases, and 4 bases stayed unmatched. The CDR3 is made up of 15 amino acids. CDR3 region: CASSFRQGAPDTQYF. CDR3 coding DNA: TGTGCCAGCAGTTTCAGACAGGGGGCTCCAGATACGCAGTATTTT.

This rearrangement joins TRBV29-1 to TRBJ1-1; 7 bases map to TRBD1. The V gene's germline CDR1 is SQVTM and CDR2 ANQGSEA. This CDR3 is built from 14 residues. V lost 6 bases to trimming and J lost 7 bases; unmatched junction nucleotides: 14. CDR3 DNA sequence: TGCAGCGTAAGGACAGGAGAAAAGATATATGAAGCTTTCTTT. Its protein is CSVRTGEKIYEAFF.

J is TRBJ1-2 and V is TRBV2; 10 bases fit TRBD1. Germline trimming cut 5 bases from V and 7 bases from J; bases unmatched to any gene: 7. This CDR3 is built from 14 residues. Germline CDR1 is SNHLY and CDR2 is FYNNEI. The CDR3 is CASSRQGAWSGYTF. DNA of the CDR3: TGTGCCAGCAGTCGACAGGGGGCGTGGAGTGGCTACACCTTC. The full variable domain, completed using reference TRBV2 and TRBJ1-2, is EPEVTQTPSHQVTQMGQEVILRCVPISNHLYFYWYRQILGQKVEFLVSFYNNEISEKSEIFDDQFSVERPDGSNFTLKIRSTKLEDSAMYFCASSRQGAWSGYTFGSGTRLTVV.

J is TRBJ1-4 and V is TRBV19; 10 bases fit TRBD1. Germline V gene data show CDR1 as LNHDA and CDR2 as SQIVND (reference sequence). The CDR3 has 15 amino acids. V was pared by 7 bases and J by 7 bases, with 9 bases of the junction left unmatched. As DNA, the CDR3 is TGTGCCAGTAATCCCGGACAGGGGGGAGGTGAAAAACTGTTTTTT. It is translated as CASNPGQGGGEKLFF.